This T cell receptor beta chain was sequenced in a study of cytomegalovirus exposure and HLA in healthy donors. Findings and caveats of the study: Earlier findings revealed that most TCR beta V segments proved productive either about 87% or about 30% of the time. A list of approximately 150 TCR beta chains associated with cytomegalovirus was given. Presence/absence analyses rested on an assumption that sequencing depth was roughly uniform across donors.

This PCR relied on a set of 60 Vbeta primers and 13 Jbeta primers. Sequenced by immunoSEQ multiplex PCR; TCRdb stores in-frame clones only, minus some. The sample lists roughly 100,000 clones; approximately 83% were seen once. About this clone itself: What it binds is not known.

The length of the CDR3 is 13 residues. The V gene's germline CDR1 is ENHRY and CDR2 SYGVKD. V lost 7 bases and J lost 9; bases outside the gene matches: 9. This chain links TRBV10-3 with TRBJ2-1, with TRBD2 matching over 7 bases. The origin of this receptor is a man aged 45-65 years in good health and CMV-seronegative. Source material: PBMCs. The CDR3 DNA reads TGTGCCATCAAAGGGTCGGGAGGTAGTGAGCAGTTCTTC. Translation gives CAIKGSGGSEQFF.